This T cell receptor beta chain was identified during a study of cytomegalovirus exposure and HLA in healthy donors (dated by TCRdb to the late 2010s). Looking at the study overall: An earlier analysis of some 550 of the donors reported 250 to 300 Gb of sequence data and 117 million unique TCR beta sequences from about 200 million T cells. Roughly 5 DR-DQ haplotypes were handled as single units for association and clustering because linkage in the cohort was strong. Every repertoire in the discovery cohort had been generated on one and the same sequencing platform. Both class I and class II loci were covered by HLA typing, at four-digit resolution. An earlier analysis of 587 of the donors used high-throughput TCR beta sequencing to judge whether each TCR beta V gene segment behaved as functional or pseudogenic. In a later analysis, previously published TCR beta repertoires from roughly 710 donors were re-analyzed and high-resolution HLA genotyping was added so that TCR occurrence patterns could be studied. Rather than using new phenotypic data, the later analysis identified candidate immune exposures from TCR beta sequences and from how often those sequences occurred across donors. Among 350 to 400 genotyped donors of the cohort, an average of 235,054 unique TCR beta nucleotide sequences were sequenced per donor, about a sixth of them non-productive. Along with the roughly 670-subject first cohort, a separate validation cohort of about 110 different subjects was used. The study aimed to test whether signatures of past pathogen exposure could be identified by cataloging public T cell receptors. Approximately 310 gigabases of sequencing data and 70 million to 100 million unique TCR sequences made up an early release that covered 500 to 700 HLA-typed donors. Donor age, sex, ethnicity and CMV serostatus were collected together with the repertoire data. The T cell repertoires of several hundred subjects were profiled by immunosequencing and related to cytomegalovirus serostatus. Typing coverage differed by locus: A, B, C, DRB1 and DQB1 were typed in about 629-640 donors, DQA1 in about 550, DPA1 in 606, and DPB1 in just under 490. In a later genetic analysis, genome-wide SNP genotypes for about 65% of the 666 donors were used, and that subset was treated as a discovery cohort. The genetic ancestry cluster associated with self-reported Caucasian donors included roughly four fifths of the 398 genotyped donors. The study combined high-throughput TCR immunosequencing, statistical association of individual TCRs with disease status, and machine learning to predict cytomegalovirus infection status.

Paper-wide results and their limitations: Because counts were too low, roughly 16 rarely observed V segments, including chromosome 9 orphons, were excluded from the earlier analysis of 587 of the donors. A later genetic analysis reported fewer N-insertions in productive TCRs among donors in an Asian-associated ancestry cluster than the roughly 720-donor mean. A cluster of highly shared sequence variants was judged likely to be a technical artifact of the sequencing pipeline. V-gene and J-gene trimming of TCR beta chains was associated with a missense DCLRE1C variant in a later genetic analysis, and the association was replicated in an independent cohort. According to a later analysis, TCR association rates differed among HLA loci, with DRB1 alleles showing the most associated TCRs and HLA-C alleles showing the fewest. In an earlier analysis of some 500 of the donors, most TCR beta V segments were observed in productive rearrangements about 87% or about 30% of the time, broadly matching IMGT annotations. Most TCR sequences were observed very rarely across donors, whereas some public TCRs were present in many individuals. A few of the identified cytomegalovirus-associated TCR beta chains were confirmed in vitro to be specific for cytomegalovirus antigens. Assigning TCR associations to individual alleles was difficult when HLA alleles, especially DR and DQ, strongly co-occurred. HLA typing was unavailable for some donors at each locus, so association tests used only the typed subset. Correlated functional status among segregating V segments might reflect linkage disequilibrium, but an unknown experimental factor could not be ruled out. The 87-base-pair reads could not distinguish some IMGT-functional V segments, including TRBV6-2 and TRBV6-3, so those segments were excluded. The cohort was sequenced for TCR beta chains only, and without alpha or paired-chain data the features that could be detected were limited. The study gave a list of about 160 TCR beta chains associated with cytomegalovirus. For the cohort, immune exposure information was limited to CMV serostatus. A further reported finding was that TCR beta sequences accurately predicted the HLA-A and HLA-B alleles for most subjects in the first cohort. The classifier was reported to diagnose cytomegalovirus status with high specificity and sensitivity in both the original cohort and the validation cohort. Roughly uniform sequencing depth across donors was assumed in presence/absence analyses, although this assumption may not hold. Several of the top co-occurrence clusters appeared to be linked to parvovirus B19, influenza, CMV and Epstein-Barr virus, according to a later analysis. According to the authors, the approach could potentially be generalized to other disease states and immunological phenotypes. In a later analysis, 16,951 TCR beta sequences were associated with specific HLA alleles at a false discovery rate of 0.05. A later analysis found that most CMV-associated TCR beta chains appeared HLA-restricted, with HLA associations seemingly driven largely by CMV exposure. Compared with equally common non-associated chains, HLA-associated TCR beta chains in a later analysis were more clonally expanded and had lower generation probabilities.

Note on this clone: The antigen it recognizes is unknown. Qualities for individual bases were not recorded, and no much larger clone is one base off.

The cohort was made up of approximately 670 healthy bone marrow donors. At the time of sampling, all cohort members were nominally healthy, though unrecorded immune exposures were likely present. The donor was CMV seropositive and belonged to the group of over 250 seropositive cohort members. Each donor provided a peripheral blood sample, and peripheral blood mononuclear cells were used for TCR beta sequencing. Genomic DNA was extracted from the blood cell samples with the Qiagen DNeasy Blood Extraction Kit. Library preparation employed the immunoSEQ multiplex PCR assay. For the multiplex PCR, a mixture combining 60 forward primers for TCR Vbeta segments and 13 reverse primers for TCR Jbeta segments was used. The CDR3 region of rearranged TCR beta genes was amplified from genomic DNA by a multiplex PCR assay. Amplified TCR beta libraries were sequenced as 87-base-pair reads on the Illumina HiSeq System. Under the source paper's analysis protocol: A later analysis counted approximately 84 million unique TCR beta chains across the roughly 700 repertoires, and some 11 million of these chains were shared by at least two donors. Raw reads were error-corrected and collapsed into unique sequences with a nearest-neighbor algorithm that merged closely related sequences to remove PCR and sequencing errors. To assign V, D and J gene segments, CDR3 sequences were aligned to IMGT reference sequences. For a sequence to be retained, a match of at least six nucleotides to both a V gene segment and a J gene segment was required. Rearrangements were classified as productive when the CDR3 lacked stop codons and remained in frame with V and J, and all other rearrangements were classified as non-productive. CDR3 was defined by IMGT convention, running from the second conserved V-encoded cysteine to the conserved J-encoded phenylalanine. The earlier analysis of about 590 of the donors excluded sequences that lacked an unambiguous match to a single V gene segment. In an earlier analysis of approximately 590 of the donors, a V segment was called functional when productive rearrangements were above 56.7%, and segregating when the standard deviation between donors exceeded 5%. A statistical classification framework was developed to diagnose cytomegalovirus status using the catalog of TCR beta chain sequences. In a later analysis, V and J genes were assigned by comparing TCR nucleotide sequences against IMGT/GENE-DB human TR gene sequences. In a later analysis, CDR3 sequences and most-parsimonious VDJ recombination scenarios were assigned using the TCRdist pipeline. A later analysis defined each TCR beta chain by its CDR3 amino acid sequence plus V-gene family, and excluded reads lacking a unique V-gene family. As a way to deal with suspected cross-contamination and a sequencing artifact, a later analysis dropped 450 to 600 nucleotide sequences that were highly shared and had low generation probability. A later analysis calculated a clonal expansion index for each public chain from normalized within-repertoire ranks of inferred template counts. A later analysis computed generation probabilities with a VDJ recombination model fitted to out-of-frame rearrangements, and checked the results against IGoR. In a later analysis, TCR-TCR, TCR-HLA and TCR-CMV co-occurrence was scored with hypergeometric tests, and a repertoire-size bias correction was applied to TCR pairs. To estimate false discovery rates, a later analysis permuted the HLA or CMV assignments 20 times. In a later analysis, co-occurring TCRs were grouped using DBSCAN, and TCRdist sequence similarity was added for clustering within HLA-allele-positive subsets. Repertoires with fewer than 30,000 or more than 120,000 public chains, plus five repertoires with anomalous nucleotide sharing, were excluded from co-occurrence clustering. TCRdb's version of the immuneACCESS table is confined to in-frame rearrangements and falls short of the full clone set. An unresolved V gene accounts for under half of the shortfall where checked; the remainder is of unknown origin. The V and J calls and clone size were taken over from that table, and D and trimming were inferred from the DNA. This sample has 25,000 to 30,000 clones in its table, and about 60% of those were observed once. Roughly 40% of the sample rests with the top ten.

The CDR1 and CDR2 encoded by the germline V gene (reference sequence) are SGHKS and YYEKEE. V ends up 2 bases short and J 0 bases short, with an unmatched junction base count of 6. The CDR3 runs 16 residues from the cysteine to the phenylalanine. Only CDR3 DNA is held: 48 bases, read in frame from base 1. The chain is made from TRBV5-5 and TRBJ2-3, with 7 central nucleotides matching TRBD1. Sequencing was done on a sample of PBMCs. The sequence was collected from a male donor in good health and CMV-seropositive. The nucleotide sequence reads as follows: TGTGCCAGCAGCTTCACCGGGACAGCTAGCACAGATACGCAGTATTTT. Its coded protein is CASSFTGTASTDTQYF.